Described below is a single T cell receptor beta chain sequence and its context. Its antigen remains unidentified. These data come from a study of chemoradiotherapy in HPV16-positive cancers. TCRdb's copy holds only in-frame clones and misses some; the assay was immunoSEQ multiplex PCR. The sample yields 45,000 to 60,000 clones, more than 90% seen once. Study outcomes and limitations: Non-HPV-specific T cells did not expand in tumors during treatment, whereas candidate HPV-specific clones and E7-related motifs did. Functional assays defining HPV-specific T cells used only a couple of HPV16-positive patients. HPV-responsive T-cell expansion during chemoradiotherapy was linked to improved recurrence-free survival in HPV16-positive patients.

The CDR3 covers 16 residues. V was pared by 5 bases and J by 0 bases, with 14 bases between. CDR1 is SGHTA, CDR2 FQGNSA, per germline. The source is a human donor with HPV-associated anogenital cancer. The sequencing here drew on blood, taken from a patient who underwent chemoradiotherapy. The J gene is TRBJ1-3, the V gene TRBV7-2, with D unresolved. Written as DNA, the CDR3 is TGTGCCAGCAGCCAAGGACCCACGGCCTCTGGAAACACCATATATTTT. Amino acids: CASSQGPTASGNTIYF.